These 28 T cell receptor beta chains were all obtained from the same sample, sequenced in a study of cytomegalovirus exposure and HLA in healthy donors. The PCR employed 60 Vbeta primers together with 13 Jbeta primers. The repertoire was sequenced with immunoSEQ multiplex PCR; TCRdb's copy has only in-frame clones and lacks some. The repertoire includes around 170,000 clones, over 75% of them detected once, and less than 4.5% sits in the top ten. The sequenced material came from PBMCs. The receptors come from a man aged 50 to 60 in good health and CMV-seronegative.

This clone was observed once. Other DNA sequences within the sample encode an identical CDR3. CDR3 in DNA: TGTGCCAGTAGCTCCGCGGACAGCTCTGGAAACACCATATATTTT. Translation: CASSSADSSGNTIYF. The rearrangement uses TRBV19 and TRBJ1-3; a weak D match, TRBD1 (6 bases). V lost 6 bases to trimming and J lost 0 bases, with 12 bases between them. Per germline, CDR1 LNHDA and CDR2 SQIVND (reference sequence). CDR3 length equals 15 residues.

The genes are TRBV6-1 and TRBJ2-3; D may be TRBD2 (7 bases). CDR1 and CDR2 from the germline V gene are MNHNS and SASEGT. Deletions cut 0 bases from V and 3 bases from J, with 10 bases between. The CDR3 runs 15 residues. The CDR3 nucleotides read TGTGCCAGCAGTGAAGCGGGGGGGCTGACAGATACGCAGTATTTT. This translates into CASSEAGGLTDTQYF.

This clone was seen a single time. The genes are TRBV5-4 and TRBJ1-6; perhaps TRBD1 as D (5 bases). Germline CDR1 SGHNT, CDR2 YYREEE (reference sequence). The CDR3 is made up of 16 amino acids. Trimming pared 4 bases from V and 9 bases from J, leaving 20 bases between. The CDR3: CASSPPGLPATSPLHF. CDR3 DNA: TGTGCCAGCAGCCCTCCGGGACTCCCCGCCACTTCACCCCTCCACTTT.

The CDR3 spells CASRSGGTGANVLTF. The CDR3 nucleotides read TGTGCCAGCAGATCAGGGGGCACTGGGGCCAACGTCCTGACTTTC. The rearrangement joins TRBV6-1 to TRBJ2-6; 8 bases agree with TRBD1. V dropped 6 bases and J dropped 2; count of bases not matched to a gene: 3. Germline assignment: CDR1 MNHNS and CDR2 SASEGT. The CDR3 has 15 residues.

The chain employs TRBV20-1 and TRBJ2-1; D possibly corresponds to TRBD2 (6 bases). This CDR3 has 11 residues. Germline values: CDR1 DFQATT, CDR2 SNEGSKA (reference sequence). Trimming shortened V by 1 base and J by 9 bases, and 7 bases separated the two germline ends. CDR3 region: CSARGRGEQFF. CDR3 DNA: TGCAGTGCTAGAGGGCGGGGTGAGCAGTTCTTC.

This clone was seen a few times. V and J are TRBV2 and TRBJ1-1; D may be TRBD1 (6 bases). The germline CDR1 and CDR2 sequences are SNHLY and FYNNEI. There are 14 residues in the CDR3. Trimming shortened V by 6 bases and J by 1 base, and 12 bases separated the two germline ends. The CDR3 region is CASRGDKSNTEAFF. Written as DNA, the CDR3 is TGTGCCAGCAGGGGGGACAAATCGAACACTGAAGCTTTCTTT.

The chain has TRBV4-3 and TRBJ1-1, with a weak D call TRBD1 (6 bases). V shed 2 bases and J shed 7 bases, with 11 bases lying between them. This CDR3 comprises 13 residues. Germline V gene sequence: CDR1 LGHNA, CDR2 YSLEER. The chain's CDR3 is CASSQSGVGEAFF. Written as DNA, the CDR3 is TGCGCCAGCAGCCAATCAGGGGTAGGTGAAGCTTTCTTT.

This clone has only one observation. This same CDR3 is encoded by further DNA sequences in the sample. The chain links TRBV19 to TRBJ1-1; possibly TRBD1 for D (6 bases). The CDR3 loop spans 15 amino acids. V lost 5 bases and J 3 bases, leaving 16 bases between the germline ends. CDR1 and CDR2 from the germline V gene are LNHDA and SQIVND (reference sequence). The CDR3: CASSLQGRRDTEAFF. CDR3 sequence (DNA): TGTGCCAGTAGTTTACAGGGAAGAAGGGACACTGAAGCTTTCTTT.

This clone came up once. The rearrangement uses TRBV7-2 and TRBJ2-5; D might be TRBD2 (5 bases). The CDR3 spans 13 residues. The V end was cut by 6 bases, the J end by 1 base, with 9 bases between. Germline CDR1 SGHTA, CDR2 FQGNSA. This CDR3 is CASSRGFQETQYF. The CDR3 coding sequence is TGTGCCAGCAGTCGCGGGTTCCAAGAGACCCAGTACTTC.

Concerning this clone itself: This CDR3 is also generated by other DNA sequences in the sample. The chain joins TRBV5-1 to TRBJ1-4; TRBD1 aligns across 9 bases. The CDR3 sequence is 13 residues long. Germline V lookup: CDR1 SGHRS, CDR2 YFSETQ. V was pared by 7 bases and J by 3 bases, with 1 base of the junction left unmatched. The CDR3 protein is CASRQGANEKLFF. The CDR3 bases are TGCGCCAGCCGACAGGGGGCTAATGAAAAACTGTTTTTT.

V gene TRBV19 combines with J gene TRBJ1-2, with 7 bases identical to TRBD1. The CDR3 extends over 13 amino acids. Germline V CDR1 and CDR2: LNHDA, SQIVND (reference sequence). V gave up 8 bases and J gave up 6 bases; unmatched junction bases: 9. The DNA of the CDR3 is TGTGCCAGTGGACACGGTCAGGGGGATGGCTACACCTTC. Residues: CASGHGQGDGYTF.

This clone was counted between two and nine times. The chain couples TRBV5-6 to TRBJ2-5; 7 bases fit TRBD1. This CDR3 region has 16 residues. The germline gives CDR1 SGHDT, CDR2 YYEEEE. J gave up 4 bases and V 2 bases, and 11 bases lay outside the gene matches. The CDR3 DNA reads TGTGCCAGCAGCTTTGAGAGAAGGGGGCGCGTAGAGACCCAGTACTTC. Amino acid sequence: CASSFERRGRVETQYF.

The CDR3 coding sequence is TGCAGCGTCCAGATCGGAGGGAATGAAAAACTGTTTTTT. Translating it yields CSVQIGGNEKLFF. The chain is built from TRBV29-1 and TRBJ1-4; D remains unclear. This CDR3 contains 13 residues. The ends were cut back, 6 bases at V and 5 bases at J, with 13 bases in the middle. Germline CDR1 SQVTM, CDR2 ANQGSEA.

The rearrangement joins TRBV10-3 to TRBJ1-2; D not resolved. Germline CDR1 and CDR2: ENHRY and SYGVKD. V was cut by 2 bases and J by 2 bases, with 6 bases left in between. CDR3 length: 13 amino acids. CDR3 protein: CAISEAENYGYTF. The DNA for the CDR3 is TGTGCCATCAGTGAGGCGGAGAACTATGGCTACACCTTC.

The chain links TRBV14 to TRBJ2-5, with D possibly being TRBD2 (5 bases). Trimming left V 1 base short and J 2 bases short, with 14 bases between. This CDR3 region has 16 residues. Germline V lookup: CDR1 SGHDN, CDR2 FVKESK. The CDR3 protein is CASSQALTGRQETQYF. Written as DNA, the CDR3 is TGTGCCAGCAGCCAAGCCCTGACGGGGAGACAAGAGACCCAGTACTTC.

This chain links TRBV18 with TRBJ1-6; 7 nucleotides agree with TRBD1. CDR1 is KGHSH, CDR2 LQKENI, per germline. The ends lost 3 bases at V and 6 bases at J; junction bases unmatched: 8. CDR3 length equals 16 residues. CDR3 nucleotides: TGTGCCAGCTCACCCACAGGGGTTACCCGTAATTCACCCCTCCACTTT. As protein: CASSPTGVTRNSPLHF. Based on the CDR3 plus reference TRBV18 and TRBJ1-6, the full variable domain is NAGVMQNPRHLVRRRGQEARLRCSPMKGHSHVYWYRQLPEEGLKFMVYLQKENIIDESGMPKERFSAEFPKEGPSILRIQQVVRGDSAAYFCASSPTGVTRNSPLHFGNGTRLTVT.

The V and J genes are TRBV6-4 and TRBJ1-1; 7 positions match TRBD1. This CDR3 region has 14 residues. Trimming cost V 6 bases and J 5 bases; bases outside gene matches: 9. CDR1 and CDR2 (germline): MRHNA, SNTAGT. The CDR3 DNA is TGTGCCAGCAGCTCCGGGACAGTGGGTACTGAAGCTTTCTTT. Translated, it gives CASSSGTVGTEAFF.

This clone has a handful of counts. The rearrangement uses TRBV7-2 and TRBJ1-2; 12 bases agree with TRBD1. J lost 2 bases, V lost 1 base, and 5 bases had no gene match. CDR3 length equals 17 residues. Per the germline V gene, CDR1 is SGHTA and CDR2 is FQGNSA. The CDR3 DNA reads TGTGCCAGCAGCTTAGGGGACAGGGGGCGCTTCAACTATGGCTACACCTTC. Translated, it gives CASSLGDRGRFNYGYTF.

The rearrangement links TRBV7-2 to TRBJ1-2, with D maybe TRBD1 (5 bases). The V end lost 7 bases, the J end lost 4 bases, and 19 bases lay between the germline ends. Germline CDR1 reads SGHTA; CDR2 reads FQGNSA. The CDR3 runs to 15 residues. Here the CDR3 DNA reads TGTGCCAGCACCCACTGGGAATCAGGGATCTATGGCTACACCTTC. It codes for CASTHWESGIYGYTF.

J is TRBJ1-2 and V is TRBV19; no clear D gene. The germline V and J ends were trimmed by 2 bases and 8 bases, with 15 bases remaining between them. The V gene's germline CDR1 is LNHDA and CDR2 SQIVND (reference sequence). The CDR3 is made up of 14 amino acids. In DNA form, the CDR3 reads TGTGCCAGTAGTATAAACAGCGGTTCGTGGGGCTACACCTTC. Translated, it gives CASSINSGSWGYTF.

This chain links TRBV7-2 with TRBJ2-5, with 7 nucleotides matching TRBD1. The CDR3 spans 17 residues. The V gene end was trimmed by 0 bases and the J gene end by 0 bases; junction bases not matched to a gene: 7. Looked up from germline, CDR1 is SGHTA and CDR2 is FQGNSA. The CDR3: CASSLASGQPYQETQYF. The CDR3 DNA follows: TGTGCCAGCAGCTTAGCCTCGGGACAGCCGTACCAAGAGACCCAGTACTTC.

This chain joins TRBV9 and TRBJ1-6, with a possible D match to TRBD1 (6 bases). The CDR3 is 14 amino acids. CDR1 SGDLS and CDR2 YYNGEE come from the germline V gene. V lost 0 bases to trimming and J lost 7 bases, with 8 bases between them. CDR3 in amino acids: CASSVEGGNSPLHF. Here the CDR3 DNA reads TGTGCCAGCAGCGTAGAAGGGGGAAATTCACCCCTCCACTTT.

In nucleotides, the CDR3 is TGTGCCAGCAGTGAATCTCGGGGGTCGCGGAGCAATGAGCAGTTCTTC. It specifies CASSESRGSRSNEQFF. The chain uses TRBV25-1 and TRBJ2-1, with D perhaps TRBD2 (6 bases). There are 16 residues in the CDR3. Germline assignment: CDR1 MGHDK and CDR2 SYGVNS. Between the trimmed V and J ends, which lost 1 base and 6 bases, there was a span of 16 bases.

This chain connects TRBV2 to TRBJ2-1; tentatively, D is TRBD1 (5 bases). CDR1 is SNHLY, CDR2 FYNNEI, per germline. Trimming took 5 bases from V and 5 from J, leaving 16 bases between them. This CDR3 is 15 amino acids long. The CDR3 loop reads CASSPYRSYNNEQFF. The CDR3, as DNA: TGTGCCAGCAGTCCGTACAGGTCCTATAACAATGAGCAGTTCTTC.

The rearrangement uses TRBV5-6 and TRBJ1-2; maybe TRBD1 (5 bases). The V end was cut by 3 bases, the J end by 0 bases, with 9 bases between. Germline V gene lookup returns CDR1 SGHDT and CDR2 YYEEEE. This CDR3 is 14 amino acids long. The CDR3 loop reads CASSYDRTNYGYTF. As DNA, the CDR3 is TGTGCCAGCAGCTATGACAGAACTAACTATGGCTACACCTTC.

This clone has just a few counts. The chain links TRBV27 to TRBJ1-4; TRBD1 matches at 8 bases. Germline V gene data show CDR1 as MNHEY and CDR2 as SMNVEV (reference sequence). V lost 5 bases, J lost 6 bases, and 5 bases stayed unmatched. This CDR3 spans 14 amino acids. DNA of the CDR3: TGTGCCAGCAGTCCATACAGGGGGGATGAAAAACTGTTTTTT. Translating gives CASSPYRGDEKLFF.

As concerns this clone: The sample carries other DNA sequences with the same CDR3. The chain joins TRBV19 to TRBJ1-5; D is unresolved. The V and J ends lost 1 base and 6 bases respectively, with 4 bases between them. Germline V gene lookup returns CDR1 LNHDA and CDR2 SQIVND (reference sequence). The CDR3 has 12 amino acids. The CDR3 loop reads CASSIGLQPQHF. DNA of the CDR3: TGTGCCAGTAGTATAGGTCTTCAGCCCCAGCATTTT.

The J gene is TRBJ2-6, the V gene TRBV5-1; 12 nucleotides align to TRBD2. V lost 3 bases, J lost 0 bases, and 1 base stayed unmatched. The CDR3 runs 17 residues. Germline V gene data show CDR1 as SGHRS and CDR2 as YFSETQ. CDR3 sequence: CASSSGLAGSGANVLTF. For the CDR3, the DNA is TGCGCCAGCAGCTCGGGACTAGCGGGCTCTGGGGCCAACGTCCTGACTTTC.